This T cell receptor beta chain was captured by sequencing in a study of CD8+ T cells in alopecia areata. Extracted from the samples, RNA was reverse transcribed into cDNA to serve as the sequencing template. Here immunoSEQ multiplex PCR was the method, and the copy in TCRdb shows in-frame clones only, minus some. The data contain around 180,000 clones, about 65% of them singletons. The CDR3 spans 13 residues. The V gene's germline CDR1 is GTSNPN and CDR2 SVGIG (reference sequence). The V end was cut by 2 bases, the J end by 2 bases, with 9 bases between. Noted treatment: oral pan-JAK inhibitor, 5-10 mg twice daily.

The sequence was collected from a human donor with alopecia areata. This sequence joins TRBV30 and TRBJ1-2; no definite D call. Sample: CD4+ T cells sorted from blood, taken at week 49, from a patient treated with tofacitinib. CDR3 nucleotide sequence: TGTGCCTGGAGTCCGACCGGCAACTATGGCTACACCTTC. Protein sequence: CAWSPTGNYGYTF.